The 19 T cell receptor beta chains listed next were all sequenced from one sample in a study of shared clonotypes between healthy human individuals. The data were produced by immunoSEQ multiplex PCR, yet TCRdb's version contains in-frame clones alone and is incomplete. The sample carries around 2,000,000 clones, 90% to 95% recorded once. The sample consisted of naive CD4+ T cells sorted from blood. Indicated subset: CD45RA+ positively selected. Source of these receptors: a man between 18 and 29 years old in good health.

The chain links TRBV7-2 to TRBJ1-4, with 9 bases aligning to TRBD1. V lost 5 bases, J lost 0 bases, and 10 bases stayed unmatched. The germline V gene has CDR1 SGHTA and CDR2 FQGNSA. This CDR3 has 18 amino acids. The DNA for the CDR3 is TGTGCCAGCAGCCCAAGGGGGACAGGGACTGCAACTAATGAAAAACTGTTTTTT. It encodes CASSPRGTGTATNEKLFF.

The genes are TRBV20-1 and TRBJ2-5, with D uncertain. The CDR3 runs 10 residues. CDR1 and CDR2 from the germline V gene are DFQATT and SNEGSKA (reference sequence). Trimming removed 6 bases from V and 3 bases from J, with 5 bases in between. Written as DNA, the CDR3 is TGCAGTGCAGCAGAAGAGACCCAGTACTTC. This translates into CSAAEETQYF.

The CDR3 sequence: CASSPWTEGQNGYTF. In DNA form, the CDR3 reads TGTGCCAGCTCACCCTGGACAGAAGGGCAAAACGGCTACACCTTC. This sequence joins TRBV18 and TRBJ1-2, with D perhaps TRBD1 (6 bases). Trimming removed 3 bases at V and 8 bases at J, with 19 bases between. This CDR3 comprises 15 residues. Germline lookup yields CDR1 KGHSH and CDR2 LQKENI.

The chain is built from TRBV5-1 and TRBJ2-1; no definite D call. CDR3 length equals 12 residues. From germline, CDR1 is SGHRS and CDR2 YFSETQ. Trimming removed 5 bases from V and 8 bases from J, with 11 bases in between. The CDR3 sequence is CASSRTSHEQFF. CDR3 nucleotide sequence: TGCGCCAGCAGTCGGACGAGTCATGAGCAGTTCTTC.

This clone was picked up one time. This chain uses TRBV28 with TRBJ2-7, with 8 bases matching TRBD1. Germline V gives CDR1 MDHEN, CDR2 SYDVKM. The ends lost 2 bases at V and 2 bases at J; junction bases unmatched: 5. This CDR3 is 15 amino acids long. In nucleotides, the CDR3 is TGTGCCAGCAGTTTACAGGGGGCGCGGCCCTACGAGCAGTACTTC. Translation: CASSLQGARPYEQYF.

Remarks on this clone: The same CDR3 also results from other DNA sequences found in this sample. The chain links TRBV5-4 to TRBJ1-3; D ambiguous. The length of the CDR3 is 14 residues. Germline values: CDR1 SGHNT, CDR2 YYREEE (reference sequence). V was pared by 0 bases and J by 1 base, with 5 bases between. CDR3 coding DNA: TGTGCCAGCAGCTTGGGAGGATCTGGAAACACCATATATTTT. Protein sequence: CASSLGGSGNTIYF.

The rearrangement joins TRBV28 to TRBJ1-5; tentative D call: TRBD1 (5 bases). Between the trimmed V and J ends, which lost 3 bases and 0 bases, there was a span of 15 bases. The CDR3 contains 17 residues. Per the germline V gene, CDR1 is MDHEN and CDR2 is SYDVKM. CDR3 nucleotides: TGTGCCAGCAGTTTTAGAACAGGTGCTTATAGCAATCAGCCCCAGCATTTT. Translated: CASSFRTGAYSNQPQHF.

This sequence joins TRBV6-1 and TRBJ1-2, with 11 bases fitting TRBD1. Germline V gene data show CDR1 as MNHNS and CDR2 as SASEGT. This CDR3 is built from 14 residues. The junction had 4 bases not matched to a gene; V was cut back by 7 bases and J by 3 bases. CDR3: CASNLDRGHYGYTF. CDR3 DNA: TGTGCCAGCAATTTGGACAGGGGGCACTATGGCTACACCTTC.

The chain employs TRBV30 and TRBJ1-5; 7 bases are shared with TRBD1. Germline CDR1 reads GTSNPN; CDR2 reads SVGIG (reference sequence). J was trimmed by 4 bases and V by 5 bases; bases with no gene match: 8. CDR3 length equals 14 residues. CDR3 sequence: CAWGRTGLNQPQHF. The CDR3 coding sequence is TGTGCCTGGGGAAGGACAGGCCTTAATCAGCCCCAGCATTTT.

V gene TRBV30 combines with J gene TRBJ1-6; 7 positions match TRBD1. V lost 0 bases, J lost 19 bases, and 6 bases stayed unmatched. Germline V lookup: CDR1 GTSNPN, CDR2 SVGIG (reference sequence). This CDR3 contains 11 residues. The CDR3 DNA sequence: TGTGCCTGGAGTGTAGGGAACAGGGGTCACTTT. Translation: CAWSVGNRGHF.

This CDR3 reads CASSILAGSNEKLFF. DNA for the CDR3: TGTGCCAGTAGTATTTTGGCAGGGTCGAATGAAAAACTGTTTTTT. The chain couples TRBV19 to TRBJ1-4; TRBD1 is a possible D gene (5 bases). In germline, CDR1 is LNHDA, CDR2 SQIVND (reference sequence). Trimming pared 3 bases from V and 5 bases from J, leaving 13 bases between. The CDR3 is 15 amino acids.

This chain joins TRBV5-8 and TRBJ1-6; perhaps TRBD1 as D (6 bases). The V end was cut by 7 bases, the J end by 6 bases, with 20 bases between. Germline V lookup: CDR1 SGHTS, CDR2 YDEGEE. The CDR3 has 16 residues. CDR3 residues: CASGQTTSLINSPLHF. CDR3 nucleotides: TGTGCCAGCGGACAGACTACTTCCCTGATTAATTCACCCCTCCACTTT.

The chain links TRBV4-3 to TRBJ2-1; D remains ambiguous. The germline V gene has CDR1 LGHNA and CDR2 YSLEER. This CDR3 has 19 amino acids. V lost 4 bases to trimming and J lost 1 base, with 23 bases between them. The CDR3 protein is CASSRATPLAAASYNEQFF. CDR3 DNA: TGCGCCAGCAGCCGCGCTACTCCCCTGGCGGCAGCTTCCTACAATGAGCAGTTCTTC.

This rearrangement joins TRBV2 to TRBJ1-1; D remains unclear. Trimming shortened V by 3 bases and J by 4 bases, and 6 bases separated the two germline ends. The CDR3 is 12 residues long. From germline, CDR1 is SNHLY and CDR2 FYNNEI. CDR3 protein: CASSDWGTEAFF. Here the CDR3 DNA reads TGTGCCAGCAGTGATTGGGGCACTGAAGCTTTCTTT.

The V gene is TRBV7-8, the J gene TRBJ2-1; 10 positions agree with TRBD2. Germline values: CDR1 SGHVS, CDR2 FQNEAQ. The CDR3 totals 17 residues. V shed 4 bases and J 8 bases; nucleotides not matched to a gene: 14. For the CDR3, the DNA is TGTGCCAGCAGCTCAGTGGGACTAGCGAGAAGTGGGGATGAGCAGTTCTTC. Its translation: CASSSVGLARSGDEQFF.

This clone has only one observation. The chain couples TRBV9 to TRBJ2-3; 7 positions agree with TRBD2. This CDR3 has 16 amino acids. The J segment lost 3 bases and the V segment lost 1 base, leaving 8 bases of the junction unmatched. The germline V gene encodes CDR1 SGDLS and CDR2 YYNGEE. In DNA, the CDR3 is TGTGCCAGCAGCGTAATGGGCGGGAGAGGAACAGATACGCAGTATTTT. Protein sequence: CASSVMGGRGTDTQYF.

The V and J genes are TRBV6-5 and TRBJ2-7; D gene uncertain. The ends were cut back, 2 bases at V and 8 bases at J, with 16 bases in the middle. Germline V CDR1 and CDR2: MNHEY, SVGAGI. The CDR3 totals 14 residues. In DNA, the CDR3 is TGTGCCAGCAGTTACGCCACCGACGGGTACAAGCAGTACTTC. Amino acids: CASSYATDGYKQYF.

This chain connects TRBV15 to TRBJ2-5; the D gene is possibly TRBD2 (6 bases). The CDR3 contains 13 residues. Trimming cost V 7 bases and J 2 bases, with 11 bases left between them. Germline CDR1 is LNHNV and CDR2 is YYDKDF (reference sequence). The CDR3 DNA sequence: TGTGCCACCATGCGGGGCCCACAAGAGACCCAGTACTTC. Translated: CATMRGPQETQYF. Full variable domain (missing parts from reference TRBV15 and TRBJ2-5): DAMVIQNPRYQVTQFGKPVTLSCSQTLNHNVMYWYQQKSSQAPKLLFHYYDKDFNNEADTPDNFQSRRPNTSFCFLDIRSPGLGDTAMYLCATMRGPQETQYFGPGTRLLVL.

This clone was found once. V gene TRBV7-9 combines with J gene TRBJ1-4; 9 bases are shared with TRBD1. The CDR3 is 16 amino acids. Germline trimming cut 5 bases from V and 2 bases from J; bases unmatched to any gene: 6. Germline-derived CDR1 and CDR2 are SEHNR and FQNEAQ (reference sequence). The CDR3 DNA sequence: TGTGCCAGCAGCCAGGGACAGGGATCCACTAATGAAAAACTGTTTTTT. Translating gives CASSQGQGSTNEKLFF.